The next 21 T cell receptor beta chains were all read from a single sample in a study of blood T cells in healthy people across ages. Primers used in a second PCR of about 6 to 11 cycles were a sample-barcoded 5' primer and a J-beta primer mix. Using its own MiXCR run on the 5' RACE reads, TCRdb lists one record per CDR3 protein. Counted here are 1.5 million to 1.8 million distinct CDR3 sequences, approximately 42% occurring once; the ten biggest clones make up approximately 4%. Sequences were obtained from blood. All receptors come from a woman between 18 and 29 years old in good health.

This clonotype was found many times. This chain uses TRBV25-1 with TRBJ2-1, with TRBD2 matching 14 bases. Germline CDR1 and CDR2: MGHDK and SYGVNS. Losses at the gene ends were 1 base for V and 3 bases for J; bases not matched to a gene: 8. The CDR3 is made up of 19 amino acids. The CDR3 sequence: CASSESRTSGGSVYNEQFF. The CDR3 DNA reads TGTGCCAGCAGTGAATCTAGGACTAGCGGGGGGTCTGTCTACAATGAGCAGTTCTTC.

The chain carries TRBV6-2 or TRBV6-3 and TRBJ2-7; the match to TRBD2 covers 9 bases. V lost 2 bases, J lost 3 bases, and 14 bases stayed unmatched. Looked up from germline, CDR1 is MNHEY and CDR2 is SVGEGT. This CDR3 comprises 18 residues. The CDR3 nucleotides read TGTGCCAGCAGTTACCACACAAGGGGGACTAGCCTAATCTACGAGCAGTACTTC. The encoded protein is CASSYHTRGTSLIYEQYF.

This chain joins TRBV18 and TRBJ2-5; D is uncertain. There are 13 residues in the CDR3. The V and J ends lost 2 bases and 3 bases respectively, with 7 bases between them. Germline values: CDR1 KGHSH, CDR2 LQKENI. CDR3 coding DNA: TGTGCCAGCTCACCATTACAAAAAGAGACCCAGTACTTC. This translates into CASSPLQKETQYF. Complete variable domain (other parts from reference TRBV18 and TRBJ2-5): NAGVMQNPRHLVRRRGQEARLRCSPMKGHSHVYWYRQLPEEGLKFMVYLQKENIIDESGMPKERFSAEFPKEGPSILRIQQVVRGDSAAYFCASSPLQKETQYFGPGTRLLVL.

The V gene is TRBV10-2, the J gene TRBJ2-1, with D unclear. This CDR3 contains 13 residues. V was clipped by 1 base and J by 10 bases, with 11 bases between them. CDR1 is WSHSY and CDR2 is SAAADI in the germline V gene. The CDR3 DNA sequence: TGCGCCAGCAGTGAGTTTCGCGGCAGCGAGCAGTTCTTC. It translates to CASSEFRGSEQFF.

The rearrangement links TRBV29-1 to TRBJ2-5; 8 positions match TRBD2. CDR1 is SQVTM and CDR2 is ANQGSEA in the germline V gene. V shed 4 bases and J 5 bases; nucleotides not matched to a gene: 6. The CDR3 spans 13 residues. The CDR3 DNA sequence: TGCAGCGTTGCCGGGAGGGCCAGTGAGACCCAGTACTTC. Protein sequence: CSVAGRASETQYF. Using reference TRBV29-1 and TRBJ2-5 for the parts outside the CDR3, the full variable domain is SAVISQKPSRDICQRGTSLTIQCQVDSQVTMMFWYRQQPGQSLTLIATANQGSEATYESGFVIDKFPISRPNLTFSTLTVSNMSPEDSSIYLCSVAGRASETQYFGPGTRLLVL.

The chain has TRBV29-1 and TRBJ2-7; unclear D gene. The CDR3 runs to 14 residues. Germline loops: CDR1 SQVTM, CDR2 ANQGSEA. Trimming took 0 bases from V and 2 from J, leaving 11 bases between them. In DNA, the CDR3 is TGCAGCGTTGAAGAAGGTAGACACCCCTACGAGCAGTACTTC. Translated: CSVEEGRHPYEQYF.

This clonotype was seen a few times. This chain links TRBV29-1 with TRBJ1-5; no clear D. Germline CDR1 SQVTM, CDR2 ANQGSEA. CDR3 length equals 12 residues. Trimming left V 7 bases short and J 0 bases short, with 7 bases between. The CDR3 loop reads CSAGYSNQPQHF. CDR3 sequence (DNA): TGCAGCGCAGGATATAGCAATCAGCCCCAGCATTTT.

The rearrangement uses TRBV20-1 and TRBJ2-3, with 12 bases matching TRBD2. The CDR3 extends over 19 amino acids. The V and J ends lost 5 bases and 2 bases, in that order; junction bases with no gene match: 17. Germline V gene lookup returns CDR1 DFQATT and CDR2 SNEGSKA (reference sequence). CDR3 nucleotides: TGCAGTGCTGAGGCATTGACTAGCGGGGGAACCGGCACCACAGATACGCAGTATTTT. Its translation: CSAEALTSGGTGTTDTQYF.

J is TRBJ2-3 and V is TRBV25-1; 11 bases are a match to TRBD1. V was pared by 3 bases and J by 4 bases, with 6 bases of the junction left unmatched. This CDR3 region has 16 residues. CDR1 and CDR2 from the germline V gene are MGHDK and SYGVNS. CDR3 in DNA: TGTGCCAGCAGTGACTCGGACAGGGGGCATGCAGATACGCAGTATTTT. Translation gives CASSDSDRGHADTQYF.

The chain carries TRBV20-1 and TRBJ1-1; 7 bases are a match to TRBD1. Germline-derived CDR1 and CDR2 are DFQATT and SNEGSKA (reference sequence). The CDR3 spans 15 residues. The ends lost 0 bases at V and 3 bases at J; junction bases unmatched: 7. Here the CDR3 reads CSARDHGTAYTEAFF. CDR3 coding DNA: TGCAGTGCTAGAGATCACGGGACAGCTTACACTGAAGCTTTCTTT.

CDR3 sequence: CSASPPGTRGYNEQFF. The CDR3 nucleotides are TGCAGCGCTTCTCCTCCCGGGACAAGAGGATACAATGAGCAGTTCTTC. This chain joins TRBV29-1 and TRBJ2-1, with D possibly TRBD1 on 6 matching bases. This CDR3 has 16 residues. Per the germline V gene, CDR1 is SQVTM and CDR2 is ANQGSEA. The germline V and J ends were trimmed by 7 bases and 4 bases, with 23 bases remaining between them.

The V and J genes are TRBV6-4 and TRBJ2-1; TRBD2 aligns across 10 bases. With V trimmed by 4 bases and J by 2 bases, 5 bases remained unmatched. This CDR3 has 16 residues. From germline, CDR1 is MRHNA and CDR2 SNTAGT. The CDR3 nucleotides read TGTGCCAGCAGTGTCAGGACTAGCGGCCCCTACAATGAGCAGTTCTTC. Residues: CASSVRTSGPYNEQFF.

The chain carries TRBV11-2 and TRBJ1-1, with D tentatively TRBD1 (6 bases). Looked up from germline, CDR1 is SGHAT and CDR2 is FQNNGV. CDR3 size: 19 residues. V lost 2 bases to trimming and J lost 0 bases, with 22 bases between them. This CDR3 is CASSLIGGGGTGMNTEAFF. The DNA of the CDR3 is TGTGCCAGCAGCTTAATCGGGGGCGGGGGAACAGGGATGAACACTGAAGCTTTCTTT. Complete variable domain (other parts from reference TRBV11-2 and TRBJ1-1): EAGVAQSPRYKIIEKRQSVAFWCNPISGHATLYWYQQILGQGPKLLIQFQNNGVVDDSQLPKDRFSAERLKGVDSTLKIQPAKLEDSAVYLCASSLIGGGGTGMNTEAFFGQGTRLTVV.

The chain combines TRBV6-1 with TRBJ1-5; no firm D call. V was shortened by 5 bases and J by 3 bases, with 14 bases between the two germline ends. The germline gives CDR1 MNHNS, CDR2 SASEGT. The CDR3 has 15 residues. The DNA of the CDR3 is TGTGCCAGCAGTACGGGCCAGGTCTTCAATCAGCCCCAGCATTTT. Translated: CASSTGQVFNQPQHF.

The V and J genes are TRBV4-3 and TRBJ1-1; possibly TRBD1 for D (6 bases). Germline CDR1 LGHNA, CDR2 YSLEER. This CDR3 comprises 14 residues. The ends were cut back, 6 bases at V and 5 bases at J, with 16 bases in the middle. The chain's CDR3 is CASRRTAQVTEAFF. The DNA of the CDR3 is TGCGCCAGCAGACGGACAGCCCAGGTAACTGAAGCTTTCTTT.

This clonotype was recorded at least ten times. The V call is TRBV4-3, the J call TRBJ1-2, with unresolved D. The CDR3 totals 13 residues. The germline CDR1 and CDR2 sequences are LGHNA and YSLEER. V was pared by 0 bases and J by 4 bases, with 6 bases between. CDR3 DNA sequence: TGCGCCAGCAGCCAAGATCGTCGCTATGGCTACACCTTC. Protein product: CASSQDRRYGYTF.

V is TRBV6-2 or TRBV6-3 and J is TRBJ1-1; D is possibly TRBD1 (6 bases). The germline gives CDR1 MNHEY, CDR2 SVGEGT. V gave up 2 bases and J gave up 0 bases, with 13 bases separating them. The length of the CDR3 is 16 residues. The CDR3 protein is CASSYDRRTMNTEAFF. The CDR3 DNA reads TGTGCCAGCAGTTACGACAGGAGAACAATGAACACTGAAGCTTTCTTT.

This rearrangement joins TRBV20-1 to TRBJ2-3; either TRBD1 or TRBD2 may supply D (5 bases each). Between the trimmed V and J ends, which lost 6 bases and 2 bases, there was a span of 9 bases. From germline, CDR1 is DFQATT and CDR2 SNEGSKA (reference sequence). CDR3 length: 12 residues. The CDR3 DNA reads as TGCAGTGCCCCCGGGACCACAGATACGCAGTATTTT. Its translation: CSAPGTTDTQYF.

This clonotype was seen a few times. The chain recombines TRBV27 with TRBJ2-7; weak D call: TRBD1 (5 bases). Germline assignment: CDR1 MNHEY and CDR2 SMNVEV (reference sequence). The V and J ends lost 0 bases and 3 bases respectively, with 12 bases between them. The CDR3 covers 15 residues. CDR3 amino acids: CASSLSAGNYYEQYF. CDR3 in DNA: TGTGCCAGCAGTTTATCGGCAGGGAACTACTACGAGCAGTACTTC.

This rearrangement joins TRBV20-1 to TRBJ2-1; D possibly corresponds to TRBD2 (6 bases). The DNA end is a closer match to TRBJ2-7, so the J assignment may be wrong. CDR1 DFQATT and CDR2 SNEGSKA come from the germline V gene (reference sequence). The CDR3 has 16 amino acids. The CDR3 region is CSARGSGESSYNEQYF. Here the CDR3 DNA reads TGCAGTGCCCGGGGGAGCGGAGAGAGCTCCTACAATGAGCAGTACTTC.

This clonotype appeared once. J is TRBJ2-5 and V is TRBV9; the match to TRBD2 covers 11 bases. The CDR3 loop spans 17 amino acids. V trimming: 0 bases; J trimming: 11 bases; junction bases outside the gene matches: 15. Germline-derived CDR1 and CDR2 are SGDLS and YYNGEE. This chain's CDR3 is CASSVDIAGGPRGEQYF. The CDR3 bases are TGTGCCAGCAGCGTAGACATAGCGGGAGGGCCTAGGGGTGAGCAGTACTTC.